This TCR beta chain was retrieved from a study of cytomegalovirus exposure and HLA in healthy donors. This clone came up a few times. PCR primers comprised 60 Vbeta and 13 Jbeta primers. Assay: immunoSEQ multiplex PCR; the TCRdb copy retains only in-frame clones and omits some. There are about 180,000 clones in the sample; 72% occur only once, and 2% to 2.5% lies in the top ten. CDR1 ENHRY and CDR2 SYGVKD come from the germline V gene. J lost 0 bases, V lost 7 bases, and 5 bases had no gene match. The CDR3 extends over 14 amino acids. The TCR sequence derives from a human donor in good health. The sample was PBMCs. The gene calls are TRBV10-3 and TRBJ1-1, with 7 nucleotides matching TRBD1. CDR3 amino acids: CAINPGGLNTEAFF. The CDR3 nucleotides are TGTGCCATCAACCCAGGGGGGTTGAACACTGAAGCTTTCTTT.